These 25 T cell receptor beta chains originate from one sample sequenced in a study of cytomegalovirus exposure and HLA in healthy donors. The primer mix had 60 Vbeta and 13 Jbeta primers. Here immunoSEQ multiplex PCR was the method, and the copy in TCRdb shows in-frame clones only, minus some. The repertoire holds some 170,000 clones, with roughly three quarters as singletons. Sequenced input: PBMCs. These receptors were collected from a man aged 18 to 35 in good health and CMV-seropositive.

The V gene is TRBV19, the J gene TRBJ2-5; 8 positions match TRBD1. V gave up 5 bases and J gave up 3 bases; unmatched junction bases: 14. The CDR3 extends over 17 amino acids. Germline CDR1 reads LNHDA; CDR2 reads SQIVND (reference sequence). CDR3 protein: CASSPQGEDRVEETQYF. Written as DNA, the CDR3 is TGTGCCAGTAGTCCTCAAGGAGAGGACAGGGTTGAAGAGACCCAGTACTTC. Filled out from reference TRBV19 and TRBJ2-5, the complete variable domain reads DGGITQSPKYLFRKEGQNVTLSCEQNLNHDAMYWYRQDPGQGLRLIYYSQIVNDFQKGDIAEGYSVSREKKESFPLTVTSAQKNPTAFYLCASSPQGEDRVEETQYFGPGTRLLVL.

The chain carries TRBV30 and TRBJ1-1, with 8 nucleotides matching TRBD1. With V trimmed by 1 base and J by 5 bases, 3 bases remained unmatched. The germline V gene has CDR1 GTSNPN and CDR2 SVGIG (reference sequence). CDR3 length: 13 residues. The CDR3 loop reads CAWSGDRQTEAFF. Written as DNA, the CDR3 is TGTGCCTGGAGTGGGGACAGGCAAACTGAAGCTTTCTTT. Using reference TRBV30 and TRBJ1-1 for the parts outside the CDR3, the full variable domain is SQTIHQWPATLVQPVGSPLSLECTVEGTSNPNLYWYRQAAGRGLQLLFYSVGIGQISSEVPQNLSASRPQDRQFILSSKKLLLSDSGFYLCAWSGDRQTEAFFGQGTRLTVV.

This clone was counted only a few times. The chain couples TRBV2 to TRBJ2-7; a weak D match, TRBD2 (5 bases). CDR3 length: 15 amino acids. Germline CDR1 reads SNHLY; CDR2 reads FYNNEI. V lost 1 base and J 4 bases, leaving 14 bases between the germline ends. This chain's CDR3 is CASSEGLARDYEQYV. Written as DNA, the CDR3 is TGTGCCAGCAGTGAAGGGCTCGCTCGGGATTACGAGCAGTACGTC.

This chain connects TRBV28 to TRBJ1-5, with D possibly TRBD1 on 5 matching bases. Trimming shortened V by 5 bases and J by 4 bases, and 6 bases separated the two germline ends. This CDR3 comprises 12 residues. Germline V gene lookup returns CDR1 MDHEN and CDR2 SYDVKM. The CDR3 is CASSRQNQPQHF. The DNA of the CDR3 is TGTGCCAGCAGTCGACAGAATCAGCCCCAGCATTTT.

The V call is TRBV29-1, the J call TRBJ2-2, with TRBD2 matching 7 bases. Germline lookup yields CDR1 SQVTM and CDR2 ANQGSEA. The length of the CDR3 is 15 residues. V lost 4 bases, J lost 4 bases, and 9 bases stayed unmatched. The CDR3 bases are TGCAGCGTTGTGATGGGGACTACGGGCACCGGGGAGCTGTTTTTT. Its protein is CSVVMGTTGTGELFF.

This sequence joins TRBV4-1 and TRBJ2-1, with 13 bases fitting TRBD2. Trimming removed 3 bases from V and 0 bases from J; junction bases left unmatched: 5. This CDR3 has 18 residues. In germline, CDR1 is MGHRA, CDR2 YSYEKL. The CDR3 protein is CASSQLLAGGSSYNEQFF. In nucleotides, the CDR3 is TGCGCCAGCAGCCAGTTACTAGCGGGAGGGAGCTCCTACAATGAGCAGTTCTTC.

The chain carries TRBV4-1 and TRBJ2-1, with 10 bases matching TRBD2. With 1 base clipped from V and 6 bases from J, the junction kept 6 bases outside the gene matches. CDR1 and CDR2 (germline): MGHRA, YSYEKL. CDR3 length: 16 residues. CDR3 bases: TGCGCCAGCAGCCAAGTCGCCGGGACTAGCGCCAATGAGCAGTTCTTC. This translates into CASSQVAGTSANEQFF.

Points on this clone: The same CDR3 can be traced to other DNA sequences in this sample. The chain uses TRBV5-1 and TRBJ2-7; possibly TRBD1 for D (7 bases). Trimming cost V 4 bases and J 3 bases, with 14 bases left between them. This CDR3 contains 14 residues. Germline V gives CDR1 SGHRS, CDR2 YFSETQ. CDR3 region: CASSPGDSHYEQYV. The DNA for the CDR3 is TGCGCCAGCAGCCCGGGGGACAGCCACTACGAGCAGTACGTC.

This clone came up many times. The chain links TRBV5-6 to TRBJ1-1; D gene ambiguous. This CDR3 has 12 residues. V was trimmed by 4 bases and J by 7 bases, leaving 11 bases between them. Germline V gene lookup returns CDR1 SGHDT and CDR2 YYEEEE. The CDR3 nucleotides are TGTGCCAGCAGCCAGTCAAGATATGAAGCTTTCTTT. This translates into CASSQSRYEAFF.

The chain joins TRBV2 to TRBJ2-2; D uncertain. The CDR3 covers 13 residues. V lost 7 bases and J 5 bases, leaving 11 bases between the germline ends. Germline CDR1 and CDR2: SNHLY and FYNNEI. CDR3 nucleotides: TGTGCCAGCATCCGAACGGGTACCGGGGAGCTGTTTTTT. Its translation is CASIRTGTGELFF.

J is TRBJ1-1 and V is TRBV11-2, with 8 bases fitting TRBD1. The trim removed 5 bases at V and 4 bases at J, leaving 3 bases unmatched. CDR3 length: 13 residues. CDR1 is SGHAT and CDR2 is FQNNGV in the germline V gene. The CDR3 bases are TGTGCCAGCAGCCAAGACAGGGGCACTGAAGCTTTCTTT. The encoded protein is CASSQDRGTEAFF.

As regards this clone: Within the sample, other DNA sequences also encode this same CDR3. The chain joins TRBV29-1 to TRBJ1-1; 12 bases line up with TRBD1. Looked up from germline, CDR1 is SQVTM and CDR2 is ANQGSEA. The CDR3 length is 13 residues. Unmatched junction bases numbered 1, after V lost 4 bases and J lost 4 bases. CDR3 loop: CSVVGQGATEAFF. The CDR3 bases are TGCAGCGTTGTGGGACAGGGGGCCACTGAAGCTTTCTTT.

The V gene is TRBV30, the J gene TRBJ1-2; 9 bases are a match to TRBD1. Per the germline V gene, CDR1 is GTSNPN and CDR2 is SVGIG (reference sequence). Germline trimming cut 3 bases from V and 6 bases from J; bases unmatched to any gene: 5. The CDR3 contains 13 residues. The CDR3 nucleotides read TGTGCCTGGAGCCCAGACAGGGGGGATGGCTACACCTTC. It translates to CAWSPDRGDGYTF.

The chain combines TRBV6-4 with TRBJ2-7; 14 bases agree with TRBD2. The CDR3 length is 15 residues. Germline loops: CDR1 MRHNA, CDR2 SNTAGT. With 5 bases clipped from V and 6 bases from J, the junction kept 6 bases outside the gene matches. CDR3 sequence (DNA): TGTGCCAGCAGTACCCTGACTAGCGGGAGGGCCGAGCAGTACGTC. Translation: CASSTLTSGRAEQYV.

Points on this clone: The same CDR3 also results from other DNA sequences found in this sample. J is TRBJ1-6 and V is TRBV6-1, with 8 bases fitting TRBD1. This CDR3 region has 14 residues. In germline, CDR1 is MNHNS, CDR2 SASEGT. The ends lost 6 bases at V and 9 bases at J; junction bases unmatched: 7. In DNA, the CDR3 is TGTGCCAGCAGGACAGGGGAGAAAAGTTCACCCCTCCACTTT. This codes for CASRTGEKSSPLHF.

This clone was counted between two and nine times. The chain has TRBV13 and TRBJ2-1; 12 positions match TRBD2. CDR3 length: 15 residues. The germline V gene has CDR1 PRHDT and CDR2 FYEKMQ (reference sequence). V lost 5 bases and J lost 7; bases outside the gene matches: 6. This chain's CDR3 is CASSRLAGGPNEQFF. Here the CDR3 DNA reads TGTGCCAGCAGCCGTCTAGCGGGAGGGCCTAATGAGCAGTTCTTC. The variable domain in full, with the rest retrieved from reference TRBV13 and TRBJ2-1, is AAGVIQSPRHLIKEKRETATLKCYPIPRHDTVYWYQQGPGQDPQFLISFYEKMQSDKGSIPDRFSAQQFSDYHSELNMSSLELGDSALYFCASSRLAGGPNEQFFGPGTRLTVL.

This rearrangement joins TRBV7-9 to TRBJ1-3; no reliable D call. The length of the CDR3 is 13 residues. V lost 11 bases to trimming and J lost 0 bases, with 11 bases between them. The germline gives CDR1 SEHNR, CDR2 FQNEAQ (reference sequence). This CDR3 reads CALSRSSGNTIYF. Here the CDR3 DNA reads TGTGCCCTCAGCCGGAGCTCTGGAAACACCATATATTTT.

The V call is TRBV2, the J call TRBJ1-4; D gene uncertain. The CDR3 contains 16 residues. Per the germline V gene, CDR1 is SNHLY and CDR2 is FYNNEI. V lost 1 base and J lost 8, with 17 bases in between. The CDR3 DNA is TGTGCCAGCAGTGAAGGGACCCCGGTCGGGATAGAAAAACTGTTTTTT. Amino acid sequence: CASSEGTPVGIEKLFF.

V usage is TRBV7-8 and J usage is TRBJ2-1; TRBD2 agrees at 8 bases. J was trimmed by 5 bases and V by 1 base; bases with no gene match: 4. The CDR3 is 15 amino acids. Germline V gene sequence: CDR1 SGHVS, CDR2 FQNEAQ. The CDR3 region has the DNA TGTGCCAGCAGCTTAGTCGGCGGGGGGAACAATGAGCAGTTCTTC. Protein sequence: CASSLVGGGNNEQFF. The whole variable domain, filled in from reference TRBV7-8 and TRBJ2-1, reads GAGVSQSPRYKVAKRGQDVALRCDPISGHVSLFWYQQALGQGPEFLTYFQNEAQLDKSGLPSDRFFAERPEGSVSTLKIQRTQQEDSAVYLCASSLVGGGNNEQFFGPGTRLTVL.

The chain couples TRBV7-9 to TRBJ1-6, with D possibly matching TRBD1 (5 bases). This CDR3 has 15 residues. Germline V gene lookup returns CDR1 SEHNR and CDR2 FQNEAQ (reference sequence). Trimming cost V 2 bases and J 7 bases, with 12 bases left between them. The CDR3 DNA sequence: TGTGCCAGCAGCTTAATGGACAACGTGAATTCACCCCTCCACTTT. Translated: CASSLMDNVNSPLHF.

This sequence joins TRBV11-2 and TRBJ1-2; the D is unclear. This CDR3 comprises 15 residues. The germline V gene has CDR1 SGHAT and CDR2 FQNNGV. Trimming removed 0 bases from V and 4 bases from J, with 12 bases in between. This CDR3 reads CASSLDTSGGYGYTF. Here the CDR3 DNA reads TGTGCCAGCAGCTTAGATACATCGGGTGGCTATGGCTACACCTTC.

The chain uses TRBV21-1 and TRBJ1-5. TRBV21-1 is annotated as a pseudogene. This CDR3 region has 17 residues. As DNA, the CDR3 is TGTGCCAGCAGCCCCTGGGGGACGGGGGGCGAAAATCAGCCCCAGCATTTT. Its protein product is CASSPWGTGGENQPQHF.

The chain links TRBV19 to TRBJ2-2; D gene unclear. This CDR3 region has 11 residues. The V and J ends lost 5 bases and 8 bases respectively, with 6 bases between them. Germline CDR1 and CDR2: LNHDA and SQIVND (reference sequence). The CDR3: CASSLLGELFF. The CDR3 region has the DNA TGTGCCAGTAGTCTTTTGGGGGAGCTGTTTTTT.

V usage is TRBV29-1 and J usage is TRBJ2-1; 10 nucleotides agree with TRBD1. CDR3 length: 13 amino acids. The trim removed 4 bases at V and 9 bases at J, leaving 6 bases unmatched. Germline V gene sequence: CDR1 SQVTM, CDR2 ANQGSEA. CDR3 loop: CSVGRTGGSEQFF. The CDR3 DNA reads TGCAGCGTTGGTAGGACAGGGGGGAGTGAGCAGTTCTTC.

The chain combines TRBV30 with TRBJ2-1; possible D gene TRBD1, 6 bases. CDR3 size: 17 residues. Germline CDR1 reads GTSNPN; CDR2 reads SVGIG (reference sequence). V was trimmed by 4 bases and J by 2 bases, leaving 21 bases between them. CDR3 protein: CAWKGQNSAGAYNEQFF. The CDR3, as DNA: TGTGCCTGGAAGGGACAAAATAGTGCTGGAGCCTACAATGAGCAGTTCTTC.